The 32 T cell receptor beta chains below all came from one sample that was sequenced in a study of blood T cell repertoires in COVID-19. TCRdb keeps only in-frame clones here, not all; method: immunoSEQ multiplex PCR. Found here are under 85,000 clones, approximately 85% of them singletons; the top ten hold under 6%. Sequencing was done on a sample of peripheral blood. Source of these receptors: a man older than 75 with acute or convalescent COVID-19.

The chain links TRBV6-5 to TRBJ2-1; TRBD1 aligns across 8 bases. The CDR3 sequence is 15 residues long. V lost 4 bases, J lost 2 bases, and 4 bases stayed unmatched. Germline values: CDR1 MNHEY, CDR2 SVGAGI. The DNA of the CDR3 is TGTGCCAGCAGTTTGACAGGGGTCACCTACAATGAGCAGTTCTTC. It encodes CASSLTGVTYNEQFF.

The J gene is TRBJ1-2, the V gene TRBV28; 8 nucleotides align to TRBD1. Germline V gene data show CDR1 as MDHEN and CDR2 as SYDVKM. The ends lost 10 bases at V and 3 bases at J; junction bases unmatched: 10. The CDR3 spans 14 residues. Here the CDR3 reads CAILGTGEDYGYTF. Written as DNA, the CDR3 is TGTGCCATTCTAGGGACAGGTGAGGACTATGGCTACACCTTC.

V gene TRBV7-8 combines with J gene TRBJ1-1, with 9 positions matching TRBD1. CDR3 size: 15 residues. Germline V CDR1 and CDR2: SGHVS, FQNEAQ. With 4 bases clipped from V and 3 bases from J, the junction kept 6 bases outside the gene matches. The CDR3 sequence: CASSYSGTGYTEAFF. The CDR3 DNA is TGTGCCAGCAGCTATTCCGGGACAGGGTACACTGAAGCTTTCTTT. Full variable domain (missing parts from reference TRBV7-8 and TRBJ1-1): GAGVSQSPRYKVAKRGQDVALRCDPISGHVSLFWYQQALGQGPEFLTYFQNEAQLDKSGLPSDRFFAERPEGSVSTLKIQRTQQEDSAVYLCASSYSGTGYTEAFFGQGTRLTVV.

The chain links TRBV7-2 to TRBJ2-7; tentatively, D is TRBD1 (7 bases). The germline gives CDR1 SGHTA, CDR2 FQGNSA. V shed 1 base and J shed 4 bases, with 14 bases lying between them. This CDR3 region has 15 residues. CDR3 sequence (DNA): TGTGCCAGCAGCTTAGTGGAGGGGGCAGGATACGAGCAGTACTTC. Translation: CASSLVEGAGYEQYF.

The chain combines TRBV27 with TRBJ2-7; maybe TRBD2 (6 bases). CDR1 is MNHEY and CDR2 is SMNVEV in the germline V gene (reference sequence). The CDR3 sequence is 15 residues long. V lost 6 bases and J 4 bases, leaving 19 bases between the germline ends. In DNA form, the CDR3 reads TGTGCCAGCAGCCAACGGTGGGGGGAAGGGTACGAGCAGTACTTC. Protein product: CASSQRWGEGYEQYF.

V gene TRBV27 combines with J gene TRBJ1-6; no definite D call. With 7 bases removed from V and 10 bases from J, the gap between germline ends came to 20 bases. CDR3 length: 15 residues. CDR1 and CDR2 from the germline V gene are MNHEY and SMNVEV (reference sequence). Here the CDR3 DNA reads TGTGCCAGCACTTCAAGACGGCTAGTAGAATCACCCCTCCACTTT. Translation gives CASTSRRLVESPLHF.

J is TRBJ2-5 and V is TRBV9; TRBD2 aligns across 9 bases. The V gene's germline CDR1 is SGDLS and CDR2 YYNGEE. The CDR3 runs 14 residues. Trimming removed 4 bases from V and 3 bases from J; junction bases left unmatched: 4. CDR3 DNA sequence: TGTGCCAGCAGCAGGGGACTAGCAGAAGAGACCCAGTACTTC. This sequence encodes CASSRGLAEETQYF.

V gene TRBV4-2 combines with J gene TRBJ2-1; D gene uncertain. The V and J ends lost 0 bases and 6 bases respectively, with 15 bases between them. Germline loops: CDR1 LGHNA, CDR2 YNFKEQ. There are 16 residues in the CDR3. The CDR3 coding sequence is TGTGCCAGCAGCCAAGATGAGGCCAGCACTGGCAATGAGCAGTTCTTC. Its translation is CASSQDEASTGNEQFF.

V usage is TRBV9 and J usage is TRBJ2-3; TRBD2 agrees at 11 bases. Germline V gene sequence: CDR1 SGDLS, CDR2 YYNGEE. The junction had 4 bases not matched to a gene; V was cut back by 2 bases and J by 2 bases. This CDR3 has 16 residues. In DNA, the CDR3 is TGTGCCAGCAGCGTCCGACTAGCGGGGCACACAGATACGCAGTATTTT. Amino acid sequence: CASSVRLAGHTDTQYF. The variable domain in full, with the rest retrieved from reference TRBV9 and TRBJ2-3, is DSGVTQTPKHLITATGQRVTLRCSPRSGDLSVYWYQQSLDQGLQFLIQYYNGEERAKGNILERFSAQQFPDLHSELNLSSLELGDSALYFCASSVRLAGHTDTQYFGPGTRLTVL.

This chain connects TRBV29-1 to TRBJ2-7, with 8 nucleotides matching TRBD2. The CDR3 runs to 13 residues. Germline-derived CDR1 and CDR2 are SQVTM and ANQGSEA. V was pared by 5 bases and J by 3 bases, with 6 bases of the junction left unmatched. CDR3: CSVPGLEGYEQYF. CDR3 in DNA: TGCAGCGTTCCGGGACTAGAGGGCTACGAGCAGTACTTC.

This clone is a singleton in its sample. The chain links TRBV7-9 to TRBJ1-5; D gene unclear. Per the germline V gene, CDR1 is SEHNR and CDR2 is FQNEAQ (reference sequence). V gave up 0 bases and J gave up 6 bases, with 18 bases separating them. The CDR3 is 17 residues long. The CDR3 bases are TGTGCCAGCAGCTTAGCGACTGGGTCAGATACGGTTCAGCCCCAGCATTTT. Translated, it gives CASSLATGSDTVQPQHF.

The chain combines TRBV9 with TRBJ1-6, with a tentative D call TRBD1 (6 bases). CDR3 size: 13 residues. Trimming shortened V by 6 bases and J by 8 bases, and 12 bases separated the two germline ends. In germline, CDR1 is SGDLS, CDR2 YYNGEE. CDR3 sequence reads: CASNLDSHSPLHF. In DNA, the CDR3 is TGTGCCAGCAACCTGGACAGCCATTCACCCCTCCACTTT. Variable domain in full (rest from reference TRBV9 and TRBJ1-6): DSGVTQTPKHLITATGQRVTLRCSPRSGDLSVYWYQQSLDQGLQFLIQYYNGEERAKGNILERFSAQQFPDLHSELNLSSLELGDSALYFCASNLDSHSPLHFGNGTRLTVT.

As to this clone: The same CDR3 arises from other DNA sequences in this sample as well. In DNA form, the CDR3 reads TGCGCCAGCAGCCGAGAGGGGAGCACTGAAGCTTTCTTT. Its protein product is CASSREGSTEAFF. The chain is built from TRBV4-3 and TRBJ1-1; possible D gene TRBD1, 5 bases. The ends were cut back, 4 bases at V and 4 bases at J, with 10 bases in the middle. CDR1 is LGHNA and CDR2 is YSLEER in the germline V gene. This CDR3 has 13 amino acids.

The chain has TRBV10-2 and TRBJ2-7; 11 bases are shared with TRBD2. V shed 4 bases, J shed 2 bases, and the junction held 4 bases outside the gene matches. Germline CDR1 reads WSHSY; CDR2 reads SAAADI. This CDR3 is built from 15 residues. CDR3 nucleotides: TGCGCCAGCAGTGCACTAGCGGGGGCCGCCTACGAGCAGTACTTC. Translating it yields CASSALAGAAYEQYF.

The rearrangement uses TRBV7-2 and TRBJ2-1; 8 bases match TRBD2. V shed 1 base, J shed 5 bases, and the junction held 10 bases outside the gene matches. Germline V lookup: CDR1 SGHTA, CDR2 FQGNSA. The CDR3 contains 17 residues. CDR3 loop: CASSLVASGRGDNEQFF. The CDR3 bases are TGTGCCAGCAGCTTAGTGGCCAGCGGGAGAGGCGACAATGAGCAGTTCTTC.

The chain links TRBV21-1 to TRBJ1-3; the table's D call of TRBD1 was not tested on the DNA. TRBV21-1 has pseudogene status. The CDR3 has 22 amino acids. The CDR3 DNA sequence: TGTGCCAGCGGCAGACAGGCCTCTGGAAACACCATCACAGGACGGCGGGGAAACACCATATATTTT. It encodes CASGRQASGNTITGRRGNTIYF.

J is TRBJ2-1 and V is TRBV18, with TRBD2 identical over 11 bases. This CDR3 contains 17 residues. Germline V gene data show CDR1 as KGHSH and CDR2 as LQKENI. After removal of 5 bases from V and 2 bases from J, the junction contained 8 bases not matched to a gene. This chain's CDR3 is CASSAFTSGSAYNEQFF. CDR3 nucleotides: TGTGCCAGCTCAGCATTTACTAGCGGGAGCGCCTACAATGAGCAGTTCTTC.

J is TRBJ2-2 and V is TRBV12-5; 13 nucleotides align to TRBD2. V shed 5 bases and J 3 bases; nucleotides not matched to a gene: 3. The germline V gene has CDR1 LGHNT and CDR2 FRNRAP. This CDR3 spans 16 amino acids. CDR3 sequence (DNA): TGTGCTAGTGGTCTTGGACTAGCGGGGGACACCGGGGAGCTGTTTTTT. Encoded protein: CASGLGLAGDTGELFF.

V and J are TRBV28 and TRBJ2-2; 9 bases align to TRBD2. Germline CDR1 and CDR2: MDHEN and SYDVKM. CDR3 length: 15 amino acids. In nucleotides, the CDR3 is TGTGTCCGACATGTAGCGGGAGAGTACACCGGGGAGCTGTTTTTT. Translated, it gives CVRHVAGEYTGELFF.

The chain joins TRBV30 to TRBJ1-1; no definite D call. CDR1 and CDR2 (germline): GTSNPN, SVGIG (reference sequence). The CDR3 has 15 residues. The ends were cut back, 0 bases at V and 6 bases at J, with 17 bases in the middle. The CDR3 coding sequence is TGTGCCTGGAGTGTACTACGGGGTCAGTCGGCTGAAGCTTTCTTT. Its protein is CAWSVLRGQSAEAFF. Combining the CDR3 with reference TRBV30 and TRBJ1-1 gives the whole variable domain SQTIHQWPATLVQPVGSPLSLECTVEGTSNPNLYWYRQAAGRGLQLLFYSVGIGQISSEVPQNLSASRPQDRQFILSSKKLLLSDSGFYLCAWSVLRGQSAEAFFGQGTRLTVV.

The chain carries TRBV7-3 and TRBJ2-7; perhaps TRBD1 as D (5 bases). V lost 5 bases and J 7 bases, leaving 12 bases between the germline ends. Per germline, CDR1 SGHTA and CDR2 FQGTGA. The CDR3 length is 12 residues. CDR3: CASSPTGSEQYF. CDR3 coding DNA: TGTGCCAGCAGCCCCACAGGATCTGAGCAGTACTTC.

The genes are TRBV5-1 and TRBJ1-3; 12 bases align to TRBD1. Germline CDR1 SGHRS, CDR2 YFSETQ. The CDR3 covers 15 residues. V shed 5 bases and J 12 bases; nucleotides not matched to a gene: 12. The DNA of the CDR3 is TGCGCCAGCAGGGCCGGGACAGGGGGCGGAAGTCACATATATTTT. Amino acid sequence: CASRAGTGGGSHIYF.

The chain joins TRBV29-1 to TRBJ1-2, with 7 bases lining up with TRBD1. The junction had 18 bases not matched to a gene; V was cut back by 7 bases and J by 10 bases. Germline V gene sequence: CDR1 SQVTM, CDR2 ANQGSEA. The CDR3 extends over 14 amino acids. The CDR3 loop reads CSGGTESAYPSYTF. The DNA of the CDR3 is TGCAGCGGGGGGACAGAATCGGCATATCCTTCCTACACCTTC. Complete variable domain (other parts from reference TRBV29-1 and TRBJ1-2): SAVISQKPSRDICQRGTSLTIQCQVDSQVTMMFWYRQQPGQSLTLIATANQGSEATYESGFVIDKFPISRPNLTFSTLTVSNMSPEDSSIYLCSGGTESAYPSYTFGSGTRLTVV.

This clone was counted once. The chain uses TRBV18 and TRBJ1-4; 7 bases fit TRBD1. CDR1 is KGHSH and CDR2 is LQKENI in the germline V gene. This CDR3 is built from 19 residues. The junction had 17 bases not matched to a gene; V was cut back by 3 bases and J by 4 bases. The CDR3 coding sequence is TGTGCCAGCTCACCTCCTAATTGGGACAGCTCGGGAATTAATGAAAAACTGTTTTTT. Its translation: CASSPPNWDSSGINEKLFF.

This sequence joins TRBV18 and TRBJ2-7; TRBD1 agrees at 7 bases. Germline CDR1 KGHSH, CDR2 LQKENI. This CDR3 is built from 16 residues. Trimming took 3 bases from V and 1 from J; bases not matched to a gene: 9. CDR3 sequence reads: CASSPTGAGWSYEQYF. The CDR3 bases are TGTGCCAGCTCACCCACAGGGGCTGGGTGGTCCTACGAGCAGTACTTC.

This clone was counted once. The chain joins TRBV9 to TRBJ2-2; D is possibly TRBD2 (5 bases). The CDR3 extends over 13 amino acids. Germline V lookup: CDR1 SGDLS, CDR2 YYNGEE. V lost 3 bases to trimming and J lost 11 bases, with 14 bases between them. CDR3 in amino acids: CASSGSNGRELFF. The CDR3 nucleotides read TGTGCCAGCAGCGGATCCAATGGGAGAGAGCTGTTTTTT.

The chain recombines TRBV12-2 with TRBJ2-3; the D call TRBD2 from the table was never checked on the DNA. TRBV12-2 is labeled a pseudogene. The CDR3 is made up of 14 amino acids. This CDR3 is CASRLAELTDTQYF. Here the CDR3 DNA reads TGTGCAAGTCGCTTAGCGGAACTAACAGATACGCAGTATTTT.

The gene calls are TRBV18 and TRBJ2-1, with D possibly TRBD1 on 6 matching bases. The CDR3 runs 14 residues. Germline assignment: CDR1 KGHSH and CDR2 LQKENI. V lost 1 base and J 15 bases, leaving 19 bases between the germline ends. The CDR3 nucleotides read TGTGCCAGCTCACCACTCACAGGGTCCCGGACGGGGTTCTTC. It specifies CASSPLTGSRTGFF.

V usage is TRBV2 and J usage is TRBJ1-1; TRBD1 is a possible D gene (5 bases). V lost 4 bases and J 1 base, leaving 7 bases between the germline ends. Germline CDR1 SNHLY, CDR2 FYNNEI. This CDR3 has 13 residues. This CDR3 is CASSATGNTEAFF. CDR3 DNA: TGTGCCAGCAGTGCAACAGGGAACACTGAAGCTTTCTTT.

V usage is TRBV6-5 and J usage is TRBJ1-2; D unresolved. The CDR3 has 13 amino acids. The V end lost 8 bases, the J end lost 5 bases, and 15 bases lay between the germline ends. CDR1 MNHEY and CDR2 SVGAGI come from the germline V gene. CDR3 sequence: CASSQPGSYGYTF. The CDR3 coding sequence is TGTGCCAGCTCACAACCGGGAAGTTATGGCTACACCTTC.

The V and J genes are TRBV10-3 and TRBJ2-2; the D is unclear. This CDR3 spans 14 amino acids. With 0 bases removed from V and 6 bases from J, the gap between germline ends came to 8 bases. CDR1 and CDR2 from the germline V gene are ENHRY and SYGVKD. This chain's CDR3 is CAISESLWAGELFF. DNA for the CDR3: TGTGCCATCAGTGAGTCACTATGGGCCGGGGAGCTGTTTTTT.

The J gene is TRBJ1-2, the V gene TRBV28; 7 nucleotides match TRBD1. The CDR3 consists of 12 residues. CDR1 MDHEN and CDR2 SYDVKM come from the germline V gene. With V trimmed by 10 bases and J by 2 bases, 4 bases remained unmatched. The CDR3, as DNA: TGTGCCATCTCGGACAGGAACTATGGCTACACCTTC. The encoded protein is CAISDRNYGYTF.